This T cell receptor (beta chain) emerged from a study of T cells in Graves' hyperthyroidism and ophthalmopathy. The overall study: The initial diagnosis was the point when peripheral blood was collected, ahead of any treatment. Regarding the study as a whole: In the blood, most expanded thyroid clonotypes above 0.001 appeared as well.

Uncontrolled infection, other autoimmune disease, pregnancy or lactation barred patients from enrollment. The source of the PBMCs was around 9 ml of fresh peripheral blood. Notes on this clonotype: As yet, its antigen is unknown.

Germline CDR1 is LNHDA and CDR2 is SQIVND (reference sequence). Between the trimmed V and J ends, which lost 8 bases and 8 bases, there was a span of 13 bases. The CDR3 is 12 residues long. RNA transcripts provided the source from which TCR beta CDR3 regions were amplified. First-round RT-PCR targeting the TCR CDR3 was performed with the HTBI primer set. TCRdb reprocessed the multiplex PCR reads via MiXCR and lists one record per CDR3 protein. The top ten clones hold under 55% of a sample with hundreds of thousands of distinct CDR3 sequences, about 22% of them seen once. Sequencing used blood. This TCR was sampled from a woman between 65 and 79 years old with Graves' ophthalmopathy. The chain couples TRBV19 to TRBJ2-1, with D perhaps being TRBD1 or TRBD2 (5 bases each). The CDR3 DNA reads as TGTGCCAGTGGGGGACGATACTATGAGCAGTTCTTC. Protein product: CASGGRYYEQFF.